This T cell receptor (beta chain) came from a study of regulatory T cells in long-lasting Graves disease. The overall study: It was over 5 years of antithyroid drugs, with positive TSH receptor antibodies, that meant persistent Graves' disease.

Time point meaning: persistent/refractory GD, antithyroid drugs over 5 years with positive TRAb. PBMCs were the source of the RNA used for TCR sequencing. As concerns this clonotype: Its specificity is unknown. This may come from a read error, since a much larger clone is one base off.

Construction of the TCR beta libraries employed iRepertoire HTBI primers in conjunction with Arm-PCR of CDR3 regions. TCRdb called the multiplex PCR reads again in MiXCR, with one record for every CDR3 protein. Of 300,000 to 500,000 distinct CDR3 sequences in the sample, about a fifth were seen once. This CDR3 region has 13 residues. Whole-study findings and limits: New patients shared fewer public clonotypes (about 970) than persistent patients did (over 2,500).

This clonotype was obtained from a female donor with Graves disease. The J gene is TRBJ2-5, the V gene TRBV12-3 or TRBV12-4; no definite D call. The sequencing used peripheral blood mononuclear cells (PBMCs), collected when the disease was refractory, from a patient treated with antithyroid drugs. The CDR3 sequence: CASSLRLQETKYF. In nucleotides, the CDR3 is TGTGCCAGCAGTTTAAGGCTACAAGAGACCAAGTACTTC.